Following are 5 T cell receptor beta chains from one sample sequenced in a study of blood T cell repertoires in COVID-19. The data were produced by immunoSEQ multiplex PCR, yet TCRdb's version contains in-frame clones alone and is incomplete. Of around 140,000 clones detected, around 80% appear once; the ten largest clones hold less than 2%. Sequenced input: peripheral blood. These receptors came from a woman aged 60-75 years with acute or convalescent COVID-19.

V is TRBV28 and J is TRBJ2-2, with TRBD2 matching over 10 bases. The CDR3 length is 17 residues. Germline assignment: CDR1 MDHEN and CDR2 SYDVKM. After removal of 5 bases from V and 2 bases from J, the junction contained 8 bases not matched to a gene. The CDR3 bases are TGTGCCAGCAGTCCGCTCGGGACTAGCGCAAACACCGGGGAGCTGTTTTTT. Its translation: CASSPLGTSANTGELFF.

CDR3 protein: CASSFRRARSGNTIYF. The CDR3 DNA follows: TGTGCCAGCAGCTTCCGCAGGGCCCGCTCTGGAAACACCATATATTTT. The V call is TRBV7-2, the J call TRBJ1-3; maybe TRBD1 (5 bases). The V end was cut by 3 bases, the J end by 0 bases, with 12 bases between. CDR1 is SGHTA, CDR2 FQGNSA, per germline. The CDR3 sequence is 16 residues long.

Details on this clone: One end of the junction fails to match germline, which may point to a read error. This chain uses TRBV7-8 with TRBJ1-1; perhaps TRBD1 as D (5 bases). This CDR3 spans 14 amino acids. CDR1 is SGHVS and CDR2 is FQNEAQ in the germline V gene. CDR3 loop: CASSFGGVKTEAFF. CDR3 DNA: TGTGCCAGCAGCTTCGGAGGGGTGAAAACTGAAGCTTTCTTT.

The CDR3 DNA reads TGTGCCAGCTCACTATTAGCAACTACAGGGGTCCTCTCCTACAATGAGCAGTTCTTC. As protein: CASSLLATTGVLSYNEQFF. The V gene is TRBV18, the J gene TRBJ2-1; 7 positions agree with TRBD1. Per germline, CDR1 KGHSH and CDR2 LQKENI. This CDR3 comprises 19 residues. V trimming: 4 bases; J trimming: 0 bases; junction bases outside the gene matches: 15.

The rearrangement uses TRBV2 and TRBJ1-3; TRBD1 agrees at 8 bases. The junction had 10 bases not matched to a gene; V was cut back by 8 bases and J by 1 base. Germline-derived CDR1 and CDR2 are SNHLY and FYNNEI. The CDR3 extends over 16 amino acids. The CDR3 loop is CASGGGTGSSGNTIYF. The CDR3 coding sequence is TGTGCCAGCGGGGGGGGGACAGGATCTTCTGGAAACACCATATATTTT.